This T cell receptor beta chain comes out of a study of post-analysis software for immune sequencing data. On the study more broadly: Recorded subtypes: relapsing-remitting, secondary progressive, progressive-relapsing; some patients unannotated. Study-wide findings and caveats: In patients, TRBV5-6, TRBV5-1 and TRBV20-1 belonged to four or five TRBV segments found more frequently than in controls. Among multiple sclerosis patients, normalized Chao1 diversity was significantly below that of controls.

With respect to this clonotype: What it binds is not known.

The CDR3 length is 13 residues. The ends were cut back, 0 bases at V and 1 base at J, with 6 bases in the middle. The germline V gene encodes CDR1 DFQATT and CDR2 SNEGSKA (reference sequence). Carried by the TCR beta cDNA libraries were unique molecular identifiers. Starting from about 0.94 to 9.7 million T cells, the study yielded approximately 460,000 cDNA molecules. TCRdb re-derived calls from the PCR reads in MiXCR, one entry per CDR3 protein. In the table there are about half a million distinct CDR3 sequences, approximately 34% of which are singletons. V gene TRBV20-1 combines with J gene TRBJ1-1; D gene unclear. This TCR was recovered from a girl under 18 with multiple sclerosis. Sequencing input: blood. CDR3 in DNA: TGCAGTGCTAGAGATGTACGGAACACTGAAGCTTTCTTT. As protein: CSARDVRNTEAFF.